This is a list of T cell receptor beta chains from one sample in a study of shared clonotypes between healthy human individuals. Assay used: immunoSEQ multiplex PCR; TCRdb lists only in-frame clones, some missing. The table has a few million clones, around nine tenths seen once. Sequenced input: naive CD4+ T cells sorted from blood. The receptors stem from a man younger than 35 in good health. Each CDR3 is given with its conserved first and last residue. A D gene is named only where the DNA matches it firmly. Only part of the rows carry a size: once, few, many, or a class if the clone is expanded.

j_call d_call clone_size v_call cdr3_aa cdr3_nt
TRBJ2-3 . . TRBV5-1 CASSSPSGTDTQYF TGCGCCAGCAGCTCCCCTTCGGGGACAGATACGCAGTATTTT
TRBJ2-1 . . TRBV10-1 CASSESVGEQFF TGCGCCAGCAGTGAGTCGGTGGGAGAGCAGTTCTTC
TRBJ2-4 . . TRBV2 CASSQGSNIQYF TGTGCCAGCTCACAGGGAAGTAACATTCAGTACTTC
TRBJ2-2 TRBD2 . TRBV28 CASSPGGRFRQFTGELFF TGTGCCAGCAGTCCGGGGGGTCGGTTCCGACAATTCACCGGGGAGCTGTTTTTT
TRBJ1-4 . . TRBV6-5 CASSYYRDRKEKLFF TGTGCCAGCAGTTACTACCGGGACCGAAAAGAAAAACTGTTTTTT
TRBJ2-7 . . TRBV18 CASSLLIYEQYF TGTGCCAGCTCACTTCTAATCTACGAGCAGTACTTC
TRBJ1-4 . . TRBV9 CASSGGKLNEKLFF TGTGCCAGCAGCGGAGGGAAACTTAATGAAAAACTGTTTTTT
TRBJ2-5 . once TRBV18 CASSPIAAGTGETQYF TGTGCCAGCTCACCAATAGCGGCAGGGACGGGGGAGACCCAGTACTTC
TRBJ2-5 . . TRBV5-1 CASSLGQGGETQYF TGCGCCAGCAGCTTGGGGCAGGGTGGCGAGACCCAGTACTTC
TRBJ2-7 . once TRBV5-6 CASRPGGSSYEQYF TGTGCCAGCAGACCTGGTGGGAGCTCCTACGAGCAGTACTTC
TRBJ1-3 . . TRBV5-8 CASSLARWTAGNTIYF TGTGCCAGCAGCTTGGCCAGGTGGACAGCCGGAAACACCATATATTTT
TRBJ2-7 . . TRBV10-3 CAISERLEWDEQYF TGTGCCATCAGCGAGAGACTAGAATGGGACGAGCAGTACTTC
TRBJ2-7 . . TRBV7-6 CASSLAGGNSYEQYF TGTGCCAGCAGCTTAGCGGGCGGTAACTCCTACGAGCAGTACTTC
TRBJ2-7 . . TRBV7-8 CASSFWRRSYEQYF TGTGCCAGCAGTTTTTGGAGGCGCTCCTACGAGCAGTACTTC
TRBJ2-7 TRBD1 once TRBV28 CASSYPGQVPDRNEQYF TGTGCCAGCAGTTATCCGGGACAGGTGCCCGATCGGAACGAGCAGTACTTC
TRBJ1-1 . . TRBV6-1 CASSDRGLGEAFF TGTGCCAGCAGTGACCGGGGGTTAGGTGAAGCTTTCTTT
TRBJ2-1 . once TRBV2 CASNQGVEGQFF TGTGCCAGCAACCAAGGGGTGGAGGGGCAGTTCTTC
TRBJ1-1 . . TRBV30 CACETEYFTEAFF TGTGCCTGTGAGACAGAGTACTTCACTGAAGCTTTCTTT
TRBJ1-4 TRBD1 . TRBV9 CASSAGDSINEKLFF TGTGCCAGCAGCGCTGGGGACAGTATAAATGAAAAACTGTTTTTT
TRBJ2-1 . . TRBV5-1 CASSRSGAVRHNEQFF TGCGCCAGCAGTCGGTCGGGGGCCGTCCGACACAATGAGCAGTTCTTC
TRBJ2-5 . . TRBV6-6 CASRGQSQETQYF TGTGCCAGCAGAGGACAGAGCCAAGAGACCCAGTACTTC
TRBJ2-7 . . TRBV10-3 CAIRESSYEQYF TGTGCCATCAGGGAAAGCTCCTACGAGCAGTACTTC
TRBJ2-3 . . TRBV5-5 CASSLAEGAIRTDTQYF TGTGCCAGCAGCTTGGCGGAGGGGGCCATTCGCACAGATACGCAGTATTTT
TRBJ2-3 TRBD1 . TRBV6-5 CASNNRGSSTDTQYF TGTGCCAGCAATAACAGGGGTTCTAGCACAGATACGCAGTATTTT